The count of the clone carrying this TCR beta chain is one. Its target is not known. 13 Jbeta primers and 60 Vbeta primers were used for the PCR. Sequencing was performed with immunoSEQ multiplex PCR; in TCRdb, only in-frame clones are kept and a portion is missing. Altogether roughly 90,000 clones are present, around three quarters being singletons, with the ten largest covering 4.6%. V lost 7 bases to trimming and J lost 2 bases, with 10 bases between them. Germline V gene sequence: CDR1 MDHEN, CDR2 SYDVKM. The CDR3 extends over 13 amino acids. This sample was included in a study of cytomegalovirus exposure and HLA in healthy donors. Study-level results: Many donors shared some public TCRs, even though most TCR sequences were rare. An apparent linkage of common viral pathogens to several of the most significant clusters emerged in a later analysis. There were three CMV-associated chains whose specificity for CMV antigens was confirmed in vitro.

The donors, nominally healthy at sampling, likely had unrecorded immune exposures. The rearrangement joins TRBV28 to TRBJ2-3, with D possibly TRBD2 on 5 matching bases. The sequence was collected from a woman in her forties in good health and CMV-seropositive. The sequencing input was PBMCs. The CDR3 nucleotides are TGTGCCAGCAAGAGGGAAAACACAGATACGCAGTATTTT. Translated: CASKRENTDTQYF.